The source of this TCR beta chain is a study of T cells in Graves' hyperthyroidism and ophthalmopathy. Amplification yielded TCR beta CDR3 regions, with RNA transcripts as the source. The TCR CDR3 was amplified in a first-round RT-PCR using the HTBI primer set. TCRdb reprocessed the multiplex PCR reads via MiXCR and lists one record per CDR3 protein. The sample has some 550,000 distinct CDR3 sequences, 16% seen once. V trimming: 3 bases; J trimming: 3 bases; junction bases outside the gene matches: 4. The length of the CDR3 is 15 residues. Per germline, CDR1 MNHEY and CDR2 SMNVEV (reference sequence).

Material for sequencing was blood. The sequence was collected from a woman aged 40 to 49 with Graves' ophthalmopathy. The V and J genes are TRBV27 and TRBJ1-5, with 8 positions matching TRBD1. CDR3 in amino acids: CASSFVTGDNQPQHF. CDR3 bases: TGTGCCAGCAGTTTTGTGACAGGGGACAATCAGCCCCAGCATTTT.